Only a few counts were recorded for the clone carrying this TCR beta chain. This sample is part of a study of response to subunit inactivated influenza vaccine. Via MiXCR, TCRdb re-called the RT-PCR reads, giving one row per CDR3 protein. Seen here are about 540,000 distinct CDR3 sequences, around 21% observed once, and the top ten hold 2.5% to 3%. V lost 0 bases and J 4 bases, leaving 4 bases between the germline ends. CDR3 length: 13 amino acids. Germline CDR1 reads LGHNA; CDR2 reads YSLEER. This same sample was also taken into another study, of T cells expressing NK-cell markers. That paper states: UMIs accompanied the 5'RACE template switching by which TCR beta cDNA was made. Eight donors were sequenced, of whom seven were HCMV-seropositive, while the remaining one was HCMV-seronegative. For several experiments, T cell sorting was restricted to the alpha-beta TCR population by means of an anti-gamma-delta TCR antibody. Dominant NKG2C+ clonotypes were found to form roughly 1.0-7.0% of CD8+ T cells in roughly 6 donors. These clonotypes, the leaders elsewhere, also led the CD3+CD56-NKG2C+ fraction in several donors.

Sequenced material: CD4+ T cells sorted from PBMCs, taken 11 to 12 days after vaccination. The chain links TRBV4-3 to TRBJ1-5; the D is unclear. The TCR comes from a man in his fifties who received an inactivated influenza vaccine. The CDR3 region has the DNA TGCGCCAGCAGCCAAGATCAAAATCAGCCCCAGCATTTT. Protein: CASSQDQNQPQHF.